This TCR beta chain derives from a study of blood T cell repertoires in COVID-19. Study-level background: Material from acute and convalescent COVID-19 was sourced from the United States, Italy and Spain.

Clones were read by immunoSEQ multiplex PCR, and TCRdb kept only the in-frame ones, dropping some. Of about 56,000 clones listed, 75% to 90% are singletons. CDR1 is MGHRA, CDR2 YSYEKL, per germline. The CDR3 sequence is 18 residues long. V gave up 4 bases and J gave up 4 bases; unmatched junction bases: 13. In Seattle, patients joined the study during active infection and were tracked longitudinally. This sequence joins TRBV4-1 and TRBJ1-2; 12 nucleotides match TRBD1. The sequenced material came from peripheral blood. The TCR comes from a woman aged 55 to 70 with COVID-19, enrolled during active disease. CDR3 amino acids: CASSPPTAGTGGVYGYTF. In DNA, the CDR3 is TGCGCCAGCAGCCCACCAACCGCCGGGACAGGGGGCGTCTATGGCTACACCTTC.